Shown below are 18 T cell receptor beta chains from a single sample sequenced in a study of blood T cell repertoires in COVID-19. Generated by immunoSEQ multiplex PCR, the TCRdb table keeps only in-frame clones and is missing some. The sample has roughly 8,300 clones; 86% are singletons. The sample was peripheral blood. Source of these receptors: a man between 60 and 75 years old with acute or convalescent COVID-19.

The chain uses TRBV20-1 and TRBJ2-7, with TRBD1 matching 7 bases. This CDR3 has 13 residues. Germline assignment: CDR1 DFQATT and CDR2 SNEGSKA (reference sequence). The junction had 5 bases not matched to a gene; V was cut back by 3 bases and J by 3 bases. CDR3 loop: CSASEAGGYEQYV. The DNA for the CDR3 is TGCAGTGCTAGTGAGGCAGGGGGCTACGAGCAGTACGTC.

The chain has TRBV6-5 and TRBJ1-5; 8 nucleotides match TRBD1. After removal of 6 bases from V and 5 bases from J, the junction contained 3 bases not matched to a gene. The CDR3 spans 13 residues. Germline V gives CDR1 MNHEY, CDR2 SVGAGI. Here the CDR3 DNA reads TGTGCCAGCAGCAAACAGGGGGATCAGCCCCAGCATTTT. This encodes CASSKQGDQPQHF.

The CDR3 DNA is TGTGCCAGCTCACCAGGAGGGGTACCAGGTGAAAAACTGTTTTTT. This gives the protein CASSPGGVPGEKLFF. The rearrangement uses TRBV18 and TRBJ1-4, with D possibly being TRBD1 (5 bases). Trimming removed 2 bases from V and 7 bases from J, with 14 bases in between. Germline V gene lookup returns CDR1 KGHSH and CDR2 LQKENI. The CDR3 runs to 15 residues.

This chain joins TRBV7-9 and TRBJ1-6, with 7 bases aligning to TRBD1. Germline V CDR1 and CDR2: SEHNR, FQNEAQ (reference sequence). Unmatched junction bases numbered 12, after V lost 3 bases and J lost 7 bases. This CDR3 comprises 17 residues. The CDR3 nucleotides are TGTGCCAGCAGCTTTAGCCTGGACCGGGACAGAAATTCACCCCTCCACTTT. Protein product: CASSFSLDRDRNSPLHF. The complete variable domain, with remaining parts taken from reference TRBV7-9 and TRBJ1-6, reads DTGVSQNPRHKITKRGQNVTFRCDPISEHNRLYWYRQTLGQGPEFLTYFQNEAQLEKSRLLSDRFSAERPKGSFSTLEIQRTEQGDSAMYLCASSFSLDRDRNSPLHFGNGTRLTVT.

The chain employs TRBV11-2 and TRBJ1-1; 8 nucleotides agree with TRBD1. The CDR3 loop spans 16 amino acids. Germline V gene data show CDR1 as SGHAT and CDR2 as FQNNGV. The V and J ends lost 5 bases and 4 bases, in that order; junction bases with no gene match: 12. This CDR3 reads CASSPRGDRRGTEAFF. CDR3 nucleotide sequence: TGTGCCAGCAGCCCCAGGGGGGACAGGCGAGGCACTGAAGCTTTCTTT.

The rearrangement links TRBV18 to TRBJ1-2; D may be TRBD1 (6 bases). The CDR3 totals 17 residues. The germline V gene has CDR1 KGHSH and CDR2 LQKENI. Trimming removed 4 bases at V and 4 bases at J, with 22 bases between. The CDR3 DNA follows: TGTGCCAGCTCACGCGACAGGCAGGGCGAACTGATCTATGGCTACACCTTC. Translated, it gives CASSRDRQGELIYGYTF.

The genes are TRBV7-7 and TRBJ1-1, with D perhaps matching TRBD1 (6 bases). Germline-derived CDR1 and CDR2 are SSHAT and FNYEAQ (reference sequence). The CDR3 has 15 residues. V was cut by 5 bases and J by 0 bases, with 13 bases left in between. CDR3 sequence: CASSPLGALNTEAFF. Written as DNA, the CDR3 is TGTGCCAGCAGCCCGCTGGGGGCCCTGAACACTGAAGCTTTCTTT.

The chain joins TRBV7-9 to TRBJ1-4, with D possibly TRBD1 on 5 matching bases. CDR3 length: 13 residues. V lost 11 bases, J lost 0 bases, and 10 bases lay in between. Looked up from germline, CDR1 is SEHNR and CDR2 is FQNEAQ (reference sequence). Here the CDR3 DNA reads TGTGCCTACTCAGGGACAACTAATGAAAAACTGTTTTTT. Amino acid sequence: CAYSGTTNEKLFF.

The rearrangement links TRBV28 to TRBJ2-6; no definite D call. The CDR3 has 15 amino acids. Between the trimmed V and J ends, which lost 4 bases and 0 bases, there was a span of 7 bases. Germline V gene sequence: CDR1 MDHEN, CDR2 SYDVKM. The CDR3 protein is CASSSTVSGANVLTF. The CDR3 DNA follows: TGTGCCAGCAGTTCAACAGTCTCTGGGGCCAACGTCCTGACTTTC.

In this sample, this clone turned up a few times. An end of the junction differs from the germline gene, which may be a read error. J is TRBJ2-1 and V is TRBV18; 10 bases are a match to TRBD1. In germline, CDR1 is KGHSH, CDR2 LQKENI. This CDR3 region has 14 residues. The CDR3 loop is CASSLNRDRGLKVF. Here the CDR3 DNA reads TGTGCCAGCTCACTCAACAGAGACAGGGGGCTCAAGGTCTTC.

V is TRBV23-1 and J is TRBJ1-4, with unresolved D. TRBV23-1 is noted as an ORF with a role that remains uncertain. The V end lost 5 bases, the J end lost 5 bases, and 24 bases lay between the germline ends. The CDR3 covers 18 residues. CDR3 sequence: CASSRRDPPCNFNEKLFF. Written as DNA, the CDR3 is TGCGCCAGCAGTAGGAGGGATCCTCCTTGTAACTTCAATGAAAAACTGTTTTTT.

The chain links TRBV7-9 to TRBJ2-1, with D perhaps matching TRBD1 (6 bases). V was shortened by 3 bases and J by 7 bases, with 13 bases between the two germline ends. This CDR3 is 14 amino acids long. Germline CDR1 reads SEHNR; CDR2 reads FQNEAQ (reference sequence). CDR3 sequence (DNA): TGTGCCAGCAGCTTTCAGGGGCAGTCTAATGAGCAGTTCTTC. Translating gives CASSFQGQSNEQFF. The full variable domain, with the rest looked up from reference TRBV7-9 and TRBJ2-1, is DTGVSQNPRHKITKRGQNVTFRCDPISEHNRLYWYRQTLGQGPEFLTYFQNEAQLEKSRLLSDRFSAERPKGSFSTLEIQRTEQGDSAMYLCASSFQGQSNEQFFGPGTRLTVL.

There are a few counts of this clone. The rearrangement uses TRBV7-2 and TRBJ1-3, with TRBD1 as a possible D gene (6 bases). V lost 3 bases to trimming and J lost 8 bases, with 17 bases between them. Germline V gene sequence: CDR1 SGHTA, CDR2 FQGNSA. This CDR3 has 15 amino acids. The CDR3 region is CASSFTQGTSYTIYF. The CDR3 nucleotides are TGTGCCAGCAGCTTCACACAGGGAACGAGTTACACCATATATTTT.

J is TRBJ2-7 and V is TRBV18; 8 bases agree with TRBD2. The CDR3 consists of 15 residues. Germline CDR1 is KGHSH and CDR2 is LQKENI. The J segment lost 1 base and the V segment lost 6 bases, leaving 8 bases of the junction unmatched. CDR3 nucleotide sequence: TGTGCCAGCTCTCTGACTAGCGTAATATCCTACGAGCAGTACTTC. It is translated as CASSLTSVISYEQYF.

The chain carries TRBV4-3 and TRBJ1-1; D is unclear. Deletions cut 4 bases from V and 1 base from J, with 10 bases between. This CDR3 is built from 14 residues. Germline V CDR1 and CDR2: LGHNA, YSLEER. In DNA, the CDR3 is TGCGCCAGCAGCCCCGGACGGGAGAACACTGAAGCTTTCTTT. Its protein product is CASSPGRENTEAFF.

V usage is TRBV27 and J usage is TRBJ2-1; D is unresolved. V lost 8 bases and J lost 7, with 6 bases in between. CDR1 is MNHEY, CDR2 SMNVEV, per germline (reference sequence). The CDR3 is 10 amino acids. The CDR3 sequence is CASHLNEQFF. CDR3 nucleotide sequence: TGTGCCAGCCATCTAAATGAGCAGTTCTTC.

The chain joins TRBV6-1 to TRBJ2-1; D gene unclear. The CDR3 runs 13 residues. V dropped 0 bases and J dropped 9 bases, with 9 bases sitting between them. CDR1 is MNHNS, CDR2 SASEGT, per germline. The CDR3 bases are TGTGCCAGCAGTGAAGCTCCGCACAGTGAGCAGTTCTTC. It yields the protein CASSEAPHSEQFF.

This clone was seen a single time. The rearrangement uses TRBV15 and TRBJ1-2; TRBD1 matches 8 bases. This CDR3 is built from 14 residues. The V gene's germline CDR1 is LNHNV and CDR2 YYDKDF (reference sequence). J was trimmed by 2 bases and V by 3 bases; bases with no gene match: 2. The CDR3 spells CATSRGQANYGYTF. In DNA form, the CDR3 reads TGTGCCACCAGCAGGGGACAGGCAAACTATGGCTACACCTTC.